This T cell receptor (beta chain) is drawn from a study of shared clonotypes between healthy human individuals. Sorted-subset replicate PCR reactions contained roughly 200 ng DNA, corresponding to 29,000 or so T cell genomes. Data came from immunoSEQ multiplex PCR; TCRdb stores just in-frame clones and leaves some out. The sample has 2 million to 2.5 million clones; approximately 94% are singletons. With respect to this clone: The target antigen is unknown.

Germline CDR1 is SEHNR and CDR2 is FQNEAQ (reference sequence). Trimming pared 5 bases from V and 4 bases from J, leaving 17 bases between. CDR3 length: 15 amino acids. The study's findings and limits: Naive subsets, compared against memory subsets, generally had larger estimated richness values. It was observed that about 5% of naive CD4 clonotypes were shared across a handful of donors.

The donors were adults (healthy and HIV-negative) with no recent acute infections or vaccinations. The sequence was obtained from a man between 18 and 29 years old in good health. The V call is TRBV7-9, the J call TRBJ1-1, with a tentative D call TRBD1 (5 bases). The sample taken for sequencing was naive CD4+ T cells sorted from blood. The subset is: CD45RA+ positively selected. This CDR3 is CASSHGHTPPTEAFF. In nucleotides, the CDR3 is TGTGCCAGCAGCCATGGACACACCCCACCCACTGAAGCTTTCTTT.